One and the same sample provided the 9 T cell receptor beta chains below, sequenced in a study of blood T cell repertoires in COVID-19. Clones were sequenced by immunoSEQ multiplex PCR, and TCRdb holds only the in-frame ones, with some missing. The sample has 95,000 to 110,000 clones; over 75% are singletons. Material for sequencing was peripheral blood. Receptor source: a human donor in a cohort sampled during active COVID-19.

A single count supports this clone. J is TRBJ2-1 and V is TRBV5-1; perhaps TRBD1 as D (6 bases). With 2 bases removed from V and 1 base from J, the gap between germline ends came to 16 bases. Germline V lookup: CDR1 SGHRS, CDR2 YFSETQ. This CDR3 region has 17 residues. The CDR3 coding sequence is TGCGCCAGCAGCTTTGGGGAGACAGGTCCGTCCTACAATGAGCAGTTCTTC. Amino acids: CASSFGETGPSYNEQFF.

The V gene is TRBV5-6, the J gene TRBJ2-7, with 12 positions matching TRBD2. The V gene's germline CDR1 is SGHDT and CDR2 YYEEEE. With V trimmed by 2 bases and J by 4 bases, 7 bases remained unmatched. The CDR3 has 16 residues. The CDR3 sequence is CASSFILAGGPYEQYF. The CDR3 nucleotides are TGTGCCAGCAGCTTCATACTAGCGGGAGGTCCTTACGAGCAGTACTTC.

The chain joins TRBV9 to TRBJ2-5, with D possibly TRBD2 on 6 matching bases. Germline V gene lookup returns CDR1 SGDLS and CDR2 YYNGEE. This CDR3 comprises 16 residues. Deletions cut 2 bases from V and 2 bases from J, with 16 bases between. CDR3 sequence (DNA): TGTGCCAGCAGCGTTTTCGCGGGGATCGGGCAAGAGACCCAGTACTTC. Its protein product is CASSVFAGIGQETQYF.

CDR3 nucleotides: TGTGCCAGCAGTCATGGATGGGGGGAGACCTACAATGAGCAGTTCTTC. The encoded protein is CASSHGWGETYNEQFF. The V gene is TRBV27, the J gene TRBJ2-1, with TRBD2 as a possible D gene (6 bases). CDR1 and CDR2 from the germline V gene are MNHEY and SMNVEV (reference sequence). The ends were cut back, 5 bases at V and 2 bases at J, with 16 bases in the middle. The CDR3 is 16 amino acids.

The chain is built from TRBV7-3 and TRBJ2-5; the D gene is possibly TRBD1 (5 bases). Trimming pared 5 bases from V and 5 bases from J, leaving 12 bases between. CDR3 size: 13 residues. Germline assignment: CDR1 SGHTA and CDR2 FQGTGA. Here the CDR3 DNA reads TGTGCCAGCAGCGTAGGGGCCCAGGAGACCCAGTACTTC. Residues: CASSVGAQETQYF.

J is TRBJ2-7 and V is TRBV25-1, with D perhaps TRBD2 (5 bases). Trimming took 5 bases from V and 5 from J, leaving 13 bases between them. CDR3 length equals 13 residues. Germline V lookup: CDR1 MGHDK, CDR2 SYGVNS. CDR3 amino acids: CASSFSAGDEQYF. CDR3 bases: TGTGCCAGCAGTTTTAGCGCGGGCGACGAGCAGTACTTC.

This clone appeared a single time. The chain couples TRBV28 to TRBJ2-4, with TRBD1 matching over 7 bases. The CDR3 runs 13 residues. Germline CDR1 MDHEN, CDR2 SYDVKM. V lost 7 bases to trimming and J lost 6 bases; unmatched junction nucleotides: 6. CDR3 bases: TGTGCCAGCATACAGGGGTTGACAAACATTCAGTACTTC. This encodes CASIQGLTNIQYF.

The chain uses TRBV12-3 or TRBV12-4 and TRBJ2-5; a possible D gene is TRBD1 (6 bases). This CDR3 is built from 11 residues. Trimming pared 2 bases from V and 13 bases from J, leaving 11 bases between. The CDR3 here is CASSLNGQSYF. CDR3 nucleotides: TGTGCCAGCAGTTTAAATGGACAGTCGTACTTC.

The chain links TRBV6-1 to TRBJ1-6, with a possible D match to TRBD1 (5 bases). Germline V gene lookup returns CDR1 MNHNS and CDR2 SASEGT. The CDR3 has 15 residues. Trimming shortened V by 2 bases and J by 9 bases, and 14 bases separated the two germline ends. The CDR3 DNA sequence: TGTGCCAGCAGTGAATGGGCAGGGCCGGCTTCACCCCTCCACTTT. Protein product: CASSEWAGPASPLHF.